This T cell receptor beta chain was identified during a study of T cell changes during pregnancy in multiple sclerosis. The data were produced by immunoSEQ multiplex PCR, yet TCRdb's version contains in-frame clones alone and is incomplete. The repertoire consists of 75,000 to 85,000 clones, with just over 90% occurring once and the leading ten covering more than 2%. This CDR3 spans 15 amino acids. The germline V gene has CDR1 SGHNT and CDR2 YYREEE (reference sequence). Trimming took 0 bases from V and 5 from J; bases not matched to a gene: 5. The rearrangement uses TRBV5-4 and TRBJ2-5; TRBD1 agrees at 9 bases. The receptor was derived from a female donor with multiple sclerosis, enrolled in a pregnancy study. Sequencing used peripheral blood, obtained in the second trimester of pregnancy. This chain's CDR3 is CASSLGGGQGETQYF. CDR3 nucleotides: TGTGCCAGCAGCTTGGGTGGCGGACAGGGGGAGACCCAGTACTTC. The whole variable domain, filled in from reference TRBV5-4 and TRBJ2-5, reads ETGVTQSPTHLIKTRGQQVTLRCSSQSGHNTVSWYQQALGQGPQFIFQYYREEENGRGNFPPRFSGLQFPNYSSELNVNALELDDSALYLCASSLGGGQGETQYFGPGTRLLVL.